This TCR beta chain was profiled in a study of blood T cell repertoires in COVID-19. Study background: T cells, B-cell-depleted T cells, or PBMCs supplied cDNA or gDNA.

The CDR3 runs 18 residues. V was clipped by 0 bases and J by 2 bases; unmatched bases: 9. In germline, CDR1 is LGHNA, CDR2 YSLEER. This table comes from immunoSEQ multiplex PCR, and its TCRdb copy is limited to in-frame clones, with some not included. The data show tens of thousands of clones, with 85% to 90% seen just once and 5.5% to 7% held by the top ten. The chain combines TRBV4-3 with TRBJ2-3; TRBD2 matches at 9 bases. The specimen sequenced was peripheral blood. The source is a woman aged 55-70 years with acute or convalescent COVID-19. CDR3: CASSQEASGGRATDTQYF. The CDR3 bases are TGCGCCAGCAGCCAAGAAGCCTCCGGCGGGAGGGCCACAGATACGCAGTATTTT.